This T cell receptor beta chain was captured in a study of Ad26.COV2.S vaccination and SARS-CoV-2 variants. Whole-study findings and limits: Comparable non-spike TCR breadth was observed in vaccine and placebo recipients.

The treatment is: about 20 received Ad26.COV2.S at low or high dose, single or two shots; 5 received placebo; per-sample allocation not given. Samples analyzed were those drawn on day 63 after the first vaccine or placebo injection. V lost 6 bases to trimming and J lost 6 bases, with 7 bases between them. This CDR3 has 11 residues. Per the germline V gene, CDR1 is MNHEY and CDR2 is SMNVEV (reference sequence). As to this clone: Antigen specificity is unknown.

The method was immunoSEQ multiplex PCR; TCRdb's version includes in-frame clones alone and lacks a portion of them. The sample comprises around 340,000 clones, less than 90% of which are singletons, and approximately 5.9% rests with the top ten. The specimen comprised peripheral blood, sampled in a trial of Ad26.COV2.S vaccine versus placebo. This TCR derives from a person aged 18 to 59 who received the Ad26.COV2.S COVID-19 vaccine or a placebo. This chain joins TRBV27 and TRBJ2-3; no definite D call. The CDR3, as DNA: TGTGCCAGCAGGGCCCCCGATACGCAGTATTTT. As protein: CASRAPDTQYF.